This T cell receptor beta chain was sequenced in a study of T cell responses to AZD1222 COVID-19 vaccine. Points from the study as a whole: Only a handful of AZD1222 recipients, roughly six in all, had baseline seropositivity. White British people made up most donors, females outnumbered males, and clonal diversity was possibly underestimated. Reportedly, close to half of spike-specific TCRs are directed against unmutated variant regions.

A note on this clone: What it binds is unknown.

This CDR3 spans 15 amino acids. The V gene's germline CDR1 is MDHEN and CDR2 SYDVKM. V lost 4 bases to trimming and J lost 0 bases, with 10 bases between them. Produced via immunoSEQ multiplex PCR; TCRdb's table is partial and in-frame only. The table lists some 100,000 clones, around 90% of them singletons. The rearrangement joins TRBV28 to TRBJ2-1, with D tentatively TRBD1 (6 bases). Here the sequenced sample was peripheral blood, taken on day 0 of AZD1222 vaccination. This TCR came from an adult in good health. The CDR3 spells CASSSGQSSYNEQFF. CDR3 DNA sequence: TGTGCCAGCAGTTCCGGACAGAGCTCCTACAATGAGCAGTTCTTC.